A single sample is the source of the 14 T cell receptor beta chains below, sequenced in a study of cytomegalovirus exposure and HLA in healthy donors (dated by TCRdb to 2015 to 2018). Library preparation was by the immunoSEQ multiplex PCR assay. A mixture of 60 forward primers for TCR Vbeta segments and 13 reverse primers for TCR Jbeta segments was used in the multiplex PCR. TCRdb stores this immuneACCESS table with in-frame sequences only. Part of the clones is absent; in the studies checked, under half of the shortfall reflects unresolved V genes, and no reason is known for the rest. The sample records over 150,000 clones, 80% of which are singletons. The ten largest account for 9.5% to 15% of the sample. Sequenced: PBMCs. Receptors originate from a man aged 30 to 45 in good health and CMV-seropositive.

This rearrangement joins TRBV28 to TRBJ2-2; D is perhaps TRBD1 (7 bases). There are 13 residues in the CDR3. The V gene's germline CDR1 is MDHEN and CDR2 SYDVKM. CDR3 sequence (DNA): TGTAAGACAGGGAGGACGAACACCGGGGAGCTGTTTTTT. This sequence encodes CKTGRTNTGELFF.

This chain connects TRBV29-1 to TRBJ2-3; 7 bases map to TRBD1. With V trimmed by 4 bases and J by 2 bases, 6 bases remained unmatched. CDR1 and CDR2 (germline): SQVTM, ANQGSEA. The CDR3 contains 14 residues. CDR3 region: CSVGGGSYTDTQYF. In DNA form, the CDR3 reads TGCAGCGTTGGAGGGGGCTCGTACACAGATACGCAGTATTTT.

The J gene is TRBJ2-3, the V gene TRBV2; weak D call: TRBD2 (7 bases). V was trimmed by 6 bases and J by 3 bases, leaving 10 bases between them. The germline gives CDR1 SNHLY, CDR2 FYNNEI. There are 13 residues in the CDR3. The CDR3 is CASRGGRTDTQYF. DNA of the CDR3: TGTGCCAGCAGGGGGGGGCGTACAGATACGCAGTATTTT.

The chain recombines TRBV19 with TRBJ2-4; no firm D call. The length of the CDR3 is 13 residues. Germline assignment: CDR1 LNHDA and CDR2 SQIVND (reference sequence). Trimming left V 6 bases short and J 3 bases short, with 9 bases between. This chain's CDR3 is CASRVVGKNIQYF. The CDR3 region has the DNA TGTGCCAGTAGAGTGGTCGGCAAAAACATTCAGTACTTC.

The V call is TRBV18, the J call TRBJ1-1; unclear D gene. Germline CDR1 is KGHSH and CDR2 is LQKENI. Trimming removed 5 bases at V and 3 bases at J, with 13 bases between. This CDR3 has 14 amino acids. The CDR3 sequence is CASSSLGVDTEAFF. The CDR3 nucleotides are TGTGCCAGCTCATCCCTCGGGGTCGACACTGAAGCTTTCTTT.

The chain has TRBV6-5 and TRBJ1-5; 7 positions agree with TRBD1. The J segment lost 7 bases and the V segment lost 6 bases, leaving 12 bases of the junction unmatched. CDR3 length equals 15 residues. Germline CDR1 and CDR2: MNHEY and SVGAGI. CDR3 DNA: TGTGCCAGCAGCTATATGACAGGGTGGGGACAGCCCCAGCATTTT. It translates to CASSYMTGWGQPQHF.

The sample holds one count of this clone. The chain uses TRBV2 and TRBJ1-6; 8 bases line up with TRBD1. The CDR3 loop spans 14 amino acids. Germline V gene sequence: CDR1 SNHLY, CDR2 FYNNEI. The junction had 3 bases not matched to a gene; V was cut back by 4 bases and J by 7 bases. CDR3 residues: CASSGQGANSPLHF. The DNA of the CDR3 is TGTGCCAGCAGTGGGCAGGGGGCCAATTCACCCCTCCACTTT.

The genes are TRBV25-1 and TRBJ1-2; D is unclear. V shed 8 bases and J shed 4 bases, with 11 bases lying between them. CDR1 and CDR2 from the germline V gene are MGHDK and SYGVNS. CDR3 length equals 12 residues. The CDR3 reads CASQLGSYGYTF. CDR3 nucleotide sequence: TGTGCCAGCCAGTTGGGGAGCTATGGCTACACCTTC.

This clone was recorded only once. The rearrangement links TRBV4-2 to TRBJ2-7, with D possibly being TRBD2 (6 bases). CDR1 is LGHNA and CDR2 is YNFKEQ in the germline V gene. Deletions cut 1 base from V and 7 bases from J, with 11 bases between. The length of the CDR3 is 13 residues. CDR3 sequence: CASSQGSGPEQYF. CDR3 nucleotides: TGTGCCAGCAGCCAAGGTAGCGGACCAGAGCAGTACTTC.

The chain carries TRBV28 and TRBJ1-2; tentatively, D is TRBD1 (6 bases). V shed 6 bases and J shed 2 bases, with 13 bases lying between them. The germline CDR1 and CDR2 sequences are MDHEN and SYDVKM. This CDR3 region has 14 residues. The DNA of the CDR3 is TGTGCCAGCAGCTCTGCAGGGGAGAACTATGGCTACACCTTC. Protein product: CASSSAGENYGYTF.

V usage is TRBV6-6 and J usage is TRBJ2-1; TRBD1 agrees at 7 bases. V lost 5 bases to trimming and J lost 9 bases; unmatched junction nucleotides: 16. The CDR3 contains 16 residues. From germline, CDR1 is MNHNY and CDR2 SVGAGI (reference sequence). This chain's CDR3 is CASSKPSDLGGGEQFF. The DNA of the CDR3 is TGTGCCAGCAGTAAACCTTCCGATCTAGGGGGCGGTGAGCAGTTCTTC.

V is TRBV19 and J is TRBJ1-5; no clear D gene. The CDR3 length is 17 residues. Germline CDR1 is LNHDA and CDR2 is SQIVND (reference sequence). V lost 1 base and J lost 3, with 16 bases in between. DNA for the CDR3: TGTGCCAGTAGTATAGCGTTGGGCAGGTCCTTCAATCAGCCCCAGCATTTT. Encoded protein: CASSIALGRSFNQPQHF.

The CDR3 DNA sequence: TGTGCCATCTCTGATCCAATACAGGGGAGGTATAGTGAGAACACCATATATTTT. It encodes CAISDPIQGRYSENTIYF. The J gene is TRBJ1-3, the V gene TRBV10-3, with TRBD1 matching 7 bases. V lost 8 bases to trimming and J lost 7 bases; unmatched junction nucleotides: 23. The germline V gene encodes CDR1 ENHRY and CDR2 SYGVKD. CDR3 size: 18 residues.

CDR3 protein: CASSVEGITGELFF. The CDR3 coding sequence is TGTGCCAGCAGCGTAGAGGGGATCACCGGGGAGCTGTTTTTT. The V and J genes are TRBV9 and TRBJ2-2; weak D call: TRBD1 (5 bases). CDR1 is SGDLS and CDR2 is YYNGEE in the germline V gene. This CDR3 has 14 amino acids. The germline V and J ends were trimmed by 0 bases and 4 bases, with 7 bases remaining between them.